This entry lists 7 T cell receptor beta chains sequenced from one sample in a study of T cell responses to AZD1222 COVID-19 vaccine. Profiling relied on immunoSEQ multiplex PCR, and the TCRdb table lists in-frame clones only, not all of them. The sample comprises 180,000 or so clones, around 94% of which are singletons, and approximately 0.6% rests with the top ten. Sequencing used peripheral blood, obtained on day 0 of AZD1222 vaccination. The receptors were gathered from an adult in good health.

This chain uses TRBV7-8 with TRBJ2-7; maybe TRBD1 (6 bases). Trimming removed 5 bases at V and 1 base at J, with 12 bases between. This CDR3 contains 14 residues. Germline V CDR1 and CDR2: SGHVS, FQNEAQ. The CDR3 DNA sequence: TGTGCCAGCAGCCCTAGAGGGGGTTCCTACGAGCAGTACTTC. Translation gives CASSPRGGSYEQYF.

The chain employs TRBV7-9 and TRBJ1-1; D not resolved. The CDR3 consists of 16 residues. Germline CDR1 reads SEHNR; CDR2 reads FQNEAQ (reference sequence). The V and J ends lost 5 bases and 4 bases respectively, with 20 bases between them. As DNA, the CDR3 is TGTGCCAGCAGCCTACCGACATCCGGGGTTGGCACTGAAGCTTTCTTT. Protein: CASSLPTSGVGTEAFF.

The chain couples TRBV20-1 to TRBJ1-1, with D hard to call. CDR3 length: 11 amino acids. Germline CDR1 is DFQATT and CDR2 is SNEGSKA (reference sequence). The CDR3 region is CRARTNTEAFF. In DNA, the CDR3 is TGCAGGGCGCGGACGAACACTGAAGCTTTCTTT.

The chain combines TRBV6-5 with TRBJ1-1; 10 positions match TRBD1. CDR1 is MNHEY, CDR2 SVGAGI, per germline. V lost 8 bases and J lost 9; bases outside the gene matches: 9. CDR3 length: 13 amino acids. CDR3 nucleotides: TGTGCCAGCGGGTACGGACAGGGGGAAAAAGCTTTCTTT. Protein: CASGYGQGEKAFF.

This chain links TRBV28 with TRBJ2-7; 7 bases align to TRBD1. The CDR3 runs 15 residues. CDR1 and CDR2 (germline): MDHEN, SYDVKM. The V and J ends lost 3 bases and 3 bases, in that order; junction bases with no gene match: 8. The CDR3 is CASSFRGQRSYEQYF. CDR3 DNA sequence: TGTGCCAGCAGTTTTCGGGGACAGAGAAGCTACGAGCAGTACTTC.

The chain links TRBV5-4 to TRBJ1-3, with D perhaps TRBD1 (6 bases). V was pared by 0 bases and J by 4 bases, with 14 bases between. CDR1 and CDR2 (germline): SGHNT, YYREEE (reference sequence). The CDR3 sequence is 16 residues long. The CDR3 loop reads CASSLGRGDKGNTIYF. As DNA, the CDR3 is TGTGCCAGCAGCTTGGGTCGGGGGGACAAAGGAAACACCATATATTTT.

V and J are TRBV27 and TRBJ1-1; TRBD1 is a possible D gene (5 bases). The length of the CDR3 is 12 residues. V lost 10 bases and J 4 bases, leaving 13 bases between the germline ends. In germline, CDR1 is MNHEY, CDR2 SMNVEV (reference sequence). CDR3 amino acids: CATKRGGTEAFF. In DNA form, the CDR3 reads TGTGCCACCAAGAGGGGTGGCACTGAAGCTTTCTTT.